These T cell receptor beta chains were read from a single sample in a study of T cell responses to AZD1222 COVID-19 vaccine. TCRdb keeps only in-frame clones here, not all; method: immunoSEQ multiplex PCR. The sample has around 130,000 clones; roughly nine tenths are singletons. The sample was peripheral blood, taken on day 0 of AZD1222 vaccination. The receptors here all came from an adult in good health. The CDR3 runs from the conserved cysteine through the conserved F or W. Each record gives: V gene, J gene, clone size, D gene, CDR3 DNA, CDR3 protein. A D gene is named only where the DNA matches it firmly. Only some rows state a clone size, as once, few, many or a class for expanded clones.

v_gene: TRBV24-1; j_gene: TRBJ2-1; abundance: NA; d_gene: TRBD2; CDR3nt: TGTGCCACCAGTGATTCCCCTAGCGGGAAAGGTTACAATGAGCAGTTCTTC; CDR3aa: CATSDSPSGKGYNEQFF
v_gene: TRBV6-5; j_gene: TRBJ1-1; abundance: NA; d_gene: NA; CDR3nt: TGTGCCAGCACCAGTTATGATTGGGCTGAAGCTTTCTTT; CDR3aa: CASTSYDWAEAFF
v_gene: TRBV6-5; j_gene: TRBJ1-5; abundance: NA; d_gene: NA; CDR3nt: TGTGCCAGCAAGGTCAGGGCGGCGGGGCAGCCCCAGCATTTT; CDR3aa: CASKVRAAGQPQHF
v_gene: TRBV5-6; j_gene: TRBJ2-7; abundance: NA; d_gene: TRBD1; CDR3nt: TGTGCCAGCAGCGCCTCGGGACAGGGTACAAGCTCCTACGAGCAGTACTTC; CDR3aa: CASSASGQGTSSYEQYF
v_gene: TRBV18; j_gene: TRBJ2-2; abundance: NA; d_gene: NA; CDR3nt: TGTGCCAGCTCACCAATCAATCTGGGTACCGGGGAGCTGTTTTTT; CDR3aa: CASSPINLGTGELFF
v_gene: TRBV11-3; j_gene: TRBJ2-7; abundance: NA; d_gene: TRBD2; CDR3nt: TGTGCCAGCAGCACCGGGGTAGCGGGAGACAACGAGCAGTACTTC; CDR3aa: CASSTGVAGDNEQYF
v_gene: TRBV4-3; j_gene: TRBJ1-1; abundance: NA; d_gene: NA; CDR3nt: TGCGCCAGCAGCCAAGGGTCTCAAGGAATGAACACTGAAGCTTTCTTT; CDR3aa: CASSQGSQGMNTEAFF
v_gene: TRBV7-9; j_gene: TRBJ2-1; abundance: once; d_gene: NA; CDR3nt: TGTGCCAGCAGCTTAATGACTATAGATGAGCAGTTCTTC; CDR3aa: CASSLMTIDEQFF
v_gene: TRBV20-1; j_gene: TRBJ2-7; abundance: NA; d_gene: NA; CDR3nt: TGCAGTGCCAGGGGGGAGGGAGAGCAGTACTTC; CDR3aa: CSARGEGEQYF
v_gene: TRBV11-2; j_gene: TRBJ2-7; abundance: NA; d_gene: NA; CDR3nt: TGTGCCAGCGGGGTTACCTACGAGCAGTACTTC; CDR3aa: CASGVTYEQYF
v_gene: TRBV5-1; j_gene: TRBJ2-1; abundance: NA; d_gene: NA; CDR3nt: TGCGCCAGCAGCTTGGTGGGGGGCGGAATTGACAATGAGCAGTTCTTC; CDR3aa: CASSLVGGGIDNEQFF
v_gene: TRBV3-1/TRBV3-2; j_gene: TRBJ1-1; abundance: NA; d_gene: TRBD1; CDR3nt: TGTGCCAGCAGCCAAGGAGACAGGGGGGCGAACACTGAAGCTTTCTTT; CDR3aa: CASSQGDRGANTEAFF
v_gene: TRBV5-8; j_gene: TRBJ1-5; abundance: once; d_gene: NA; CDR3nt: TGTGCCAGCAAACCCGGGGGGAATCAGCCCCAGCATTTT; CDR3aa: CASKPGGNQPQHF
v_gene: TRBV10-3; j_gene: TRBJ2-1; abundance: NA; d_gene: NA; CDR3nt: TGTGCCATCAATATTGCGGGACTCCTCAATGAGCAGTTCTTC; CDR3aa: CAINIAGLLNEQFF
v_gene: TRBV29-1; j_gene: TRBJ2-7; abundance: NA; d_gene: NA; CDR3nt: TGCAGCGTGGACACTAGGGGGGAGCAGTACTTC; CDR3aa: CSVDTRGEQYF
v_gene: TRBV29-1; j_gene: TRBJ2-5; abundance: NA; d_gene: NA; CDR3nt: TGCAGCGGGCTAGAGCAAGAGACCCAGTACTTC; CDR3aa: CSGLEQETQYF
v_gene: TRBV27; j_gene: TRBJ2-2; abundance: NA; d_gene: TRBD1; CDR3nt: TGTGCCAGCAGTTCAGCAGGGGGCAGGGGAAGGACCGGGGAGCTGTTTTTT; CDR3aa: CASSSAGGRGRTGELFF
v_gene: TRBV5-4; j_gene: TRBJ2-5; abundance: NA; d_gene: NA; CDR3nt: TGTGCCAGCAGCTTGTCAGGGTGGGAGACCCAGTACTTC; CDR3aa: CASSLSGWETQYF
v_gene: TRBV24-1; j_gene: TRBJ1-2; abundance: NA; d_gene: NA; CDR3nt: TGTGCCACCAGTGACCAAGGCGGGGGGGCAGACTATGGCTACACCTTC; CDR3aa: CATSDQGGGADYGYTF
v_gene: TRBV29-1; j_gene: TRBJ1-2; abundance: NA; d_gene: NA; CDR3nt: TGCAGCGTTGAACGTCTAGGTCGCTATGGCTACACCTTC; CDR3aa: CSVERLGRYGYTF
v_gene: TRBV5-1; j_gene: TRBJ2-3; abundance: NA; d_gene: TRBD2; CDR3nt: TGCGCCAGCAGCCCCTTAGCGGGATTCCCAGATACGCAGTATTTT; CDR3aa: CASSPLAGFPDTQYF
v_gene: TRBV12-3/TRBV12-4; j_gene: TRBJ1-2; abundance: NA; d_gene: NA; CDR3nt: TGTGCCAGCAGCGGTCTTGATGGCTACACCTTC; CDR3aa: CASSGLDGYTF
v_gene: TRBV4-2; j_gene: TRBJ1-3; abundance: NA; d_gene: NA; CDR3nt: TGTGCCAGCAGCCAAGCAGGGACTGGAAACACCATATATTTT; CDR3aa: CASSQAGTGNTIYF
v_gene: TRBV7-2; j_gene: TRBJ2-4; abundance: NA; d_gene: TRBD1; CDR3nt: TGTGCCAGCCAGGGGGCGGCCAAAAACATTCAGTACTTC; CDR3aa: CASQGAAKNIQYF
v_gene: TRBV10-1; j_gene: TRBJ1-2; abundance: NA; d_gene: NA; CDR3nt: TGCGCCAGCAGTTCGTCCTCGGATGGTAACTATGGCTACACCTTC; CDR3aa: CASSSSSDGNYGYTF
v_gene: TRBV4-1; j_gene: TRBJ2-1; abundance: NA; d_gene: TRBD2; CDR3nt: TGCGCCAGCAGCCAAGGACTAGCGGGAAGGGATGAGCAGTTCTTC; CDR3aa: CASSQGLAGRDEQFF
v_gene: TRBV5-4; j_gene: TRBJ2-1; abundance: NA; d_gene: NA; CDR3nt: TGTGCCAGCAGACAGGACGGACCCAATGAGCAGTTCTTC; CDR3aa: CASRQDGPNEQFF
v_gene: TRBV20-1; j_gene: TRBJ2-3; abundance: NA; d_gene: NA; CDR3nt: TGCAGTGCCAGTGGGGGCACAGATACGCAGTATTTT; CDR3aa: CSASGGTDTQYF
v_gene: TRBV6-5; j_gene: TRBJ2-3; abundance: NA; d_gene: TRBD2; CDR3nt: TGTGCCAGCAGATCTGGGACTAGCGGCACAGATACGCAGTATTTT; CDR3aa: CASRSGTSGTDTQYF
v_gene: TRBV7-8; j_gene: TRBJ2-7; abundance: NA; d_gene: NA; CDR3nt: TGTGCCAGCAGCTTAGTGGCCTACGAGCAGTACTTC; CDR3aa: CASSLVAYEQYF
v_gene: TRBV10-1; j_gene: TRBJ2-7; abundance: NA; d_gene: TRBD1; CDR3nt: TGCGCCAGCAGTGATCGGACAGGGCACGAGCAGTACTTC; CDR3aa: CASSDRTGHEQYF
v_gene: TRBV27; j_gene: TRBJ1-5; abundance: NA; d_gene: NA; CDR3nt: TGTGCCAGCAGTCCCCCCGAATGGGGGGGCAATCAGCCCCAGCATTTT; CDR3aa: CASSPPEWGGNQPQHF
v_gene: TRBV7-3; j_gene: TRBJ2-3; abundance: NA; d_gene: TRBD2; CDR3nt: TGTGCCAGCAGCCCCCTAGCGGGAGCCGCCGGGGCGCAGTATTTT; CDR3aa: CASSPLAGAAGAQYF
v_gene: TRBV5-4; j_gene: TRBJ1-1; abundance: NA; d_gene: NA; CDR3nt: TGTGCCAGCAGCTCGGGTCAGAACACTGAAGCTTTCTTT; CDR3aa: CASSSGQNTEAFF
v_gene: TRBV2; j_gene: TRBJ2-7; abundance: NA; d_gene: TRBD1; CDR3nt: TGTGCCAGCAGGGCGGACAGGGCCCGTTACGAGCAGTACTTC; CDR3aa: CASRADRARYEQYF
v_gene: TRBV10-2; j_gene: TRBJ1-5; abundance: NA; d_gene: NA; CDR3nt: TGCGCCAGCAGCCGGGACGTTAGCAATCAGCCCCAGCATTTT; CDR3aa: CASSRDVSNQPQHF
v_gene: TRBV7-7; j_gene: TRBJ2-5; abundance: NA; d_gene: TRBD2; CDR3nt: TGTGCCAGCAGCTTAAATCTAGCGGTCCAAGAGACCCAGTACTTC; CDR3aa: CASSLNLAVQETQYF
v_gene: TRBV2; j_gene: TRBJ1-4; abundance: NA; d_gene: NA; CDR3nt: TGTGCCAGCAGCCTCAGGAGCACTAATGAAAAACTGTTTTTT; CDR3aa: CASSLRSTNEKLFF
v_gene: TRBV5-5; j_gene: TRBJ2-3; abundance: NA; d_gene: NA; CDR3nt: TGTGCCAGCAGCTTGCGGGGTCAGGATACGCAGTATTTT; CDR3aa: CASSLRGQDTQYF
v_gene: TRBV3-1/TRBV3-2; j_gene: TRBJ2-2; abundance: NA; d_gene: NA; CDR3nt: TGTGCCAGCAGCCATGATACGTCGCACCTTCTACAAGCGGCCGGGGAGCTGTTTTTT; CDR3aa: CASSHDTSHLLQAAGELFF
v_gene: TRBV3-1/TRBV3-2; j_gene: TRBJ1-1; abundance: NA; d_gene: NA; CDR3nt: TGTGCCAGCGGCCCTCTCAGGGGTTTTAACACTGAAGCTTTCTTT; CDR3aa: CASGPLRGFNTEAFF
v_gene: TRBV4-2; j_gene: TRBJ2-3; abundance: NA; d_gene: TRBD2; CDR3nt: TGTGCCAGCAGCCAAGATTTTGCGGGAGGGGTGGATACGCAGTATTTT; CDR3aa: CASSQDFAGGVDTQYF
v_gene: TRBV10-3; j_gene: TRBJ2-1; abundance: NA; d_gene: NA; CDR3nt: TGTGCCATCAGTGAGTCGATGAACCCCCAGTTCTTC; CDR3aa: CAISESMNPQFF
v_gene: TRBV7-2; j_gene: TRBJ1-5; abundance: NA; d_gene: NA; CDR3nt: TGTGCCAGCAGCTTAGTTGACAAGGGCAATCAGCCCCAGCATTTT; CDR3aa: CASSLVDKGNQPQHF
v_gene: TRBV12-3/TRBV12-4; j_gene: TRBJ2-1; abundance: NA; d_gene: NA; CDR3nt: TGTGCCAGCAGTCCAACCGTTTACAATGAGCAGTTCTTC; CDR3aa: CASSPTVYNEQFF
v_gene: TRBV2; j_gene: TRBJ1-1; abundance: NA; d_gene: TRBD1; CDR3nt: TGTGCCAGCAGGACAGGGACCGCCGGGGGCACTGAAGCTTTCTTT; CDR3aa: CASRTGTAGGTEAFF
v_gene: TRBV30; j_gene: TRBJ1-1; abundance: once; d_gene: TRBD1; CDR3nt: TGTGCCTGGAAAGACAGGGGAGGGACTGAAGCTTTCTTT; CDR3aa: CAWKDRGGTEAFF
v_gene: TRBV29-1; j_gene: TRBJ2-7; abundance: NA; d_gene: TRBD1; CDR3nt: TGCAGCGTTGAACTTATCGGACAGGCCCGGGAGCAGTACTTC; CDR3aa: CSVELIGQAREQYF
v_gene: TRBV5-4; j_gene: TRBJ1-1; abundance: once; d_gene: NA; CDR3nt: TGTGCCAGCAGCTTGGCCGGCGGAGAAGCTTTCTTT; CDR3aa: CASSLAGGEAFF
v_gene: TRBV5-5; j_gene: TRBJ2-3; abundance: NA; d_gene: NA; CDR3nt: TGTGCCAGCAGCTTGGACAGGCCGAGCACAGATACGCAGTATTTT; CDR3aa: CASSLDRPSTDTQYF
v_gene: TRBV7-9; j_gene: TRBJ1-2; abundance: NA; d_gene: NA; CDR3nt: TGTGCCAGCAGCCCCAGGGGCCTTGGGTGGGCTGGCTACACCTTC; CDR3aa: CASSPRGLGWAGYTF
v_gene: TRBV3-1/TRBV3-2; j_gene: TRBJ2-5; abundance: NA; d_gene: TRBD2; CDR3nt: TGTGCCAGCAGCCAAGGGCGCCGAGCGGGAGGGGCAGAGACCCAGTACTTC; CDR3aa: CASSQGRRAGGAETQYF
v_gene: TRBV6-2/TRBV6-3; j_gene: TRBJ2-2; abundance: NA; d_gene: NA; CDR3nt: TGTGCCAGCAGCCAAAACACCGGGGAGCTGTTTTTT; CDR3aa: CASSQNTGELFF
v_gene: TRBV7-7; j_gene: TRBJ2-7; abundance: NA; d_gene: TRBD2; CDR3nt: TGTGCCAGCAGCTTAACTAGCGGGAGCGAGCAGTACTTC; CDR3aa: CASSLTSGSEQYF